This T cell receptor beta chain was profiled in a study of T cell repertoires in cytomegalovirus infection. Turning to the study itself: Epitope selection comprised recently identified HLA-C-restricted CMV epitopes and well-studied HLA-B-restricted CMV epitopes.

TCRdb passed the reads through MiXCR, listing each CDR3 protein once. Here the sample spans tens of thousands of distinct CDR3 sequences, more than 15% being singletons. Unmatched junction bases numbered 2, after V lost 7 bases and J lost 6 bases. In germline, CDR1 is MNHEY, CDR2 SVGEGT. This CDR3 region has 11 residues. This clonotype was detected a few times. Its target is not known. The source is a human donor in good health (CMV status not recorded). Some clones in this sample may be carry-over from other donors' samples. The rearrangement links TRBV6-2 or TRBV6-3 to TRBJ2-7; 8 bases map to TRBD1. The specimen comprised CD8+ T cells from cultured PBMCs, sampled from culture after CMV antigen stimulation. CDR3 in amino acids: CASTDRGEQYF. CDR3 nucleotide sequence: TGTGCCAGCACCGACAGGGGCGAGCAGTACTTC.